The present T cell receptor (beta chain) was sequenced within a study of CD8+ T cells in alopecia areata. cDNA prepared by RNA extraction and subsequent reverse transcription served as the template for sequencing. Here immunoSEQ multiplex PCR was the method, and the copy in TCRdb shows in-frame clones only, minus some. The profile covers fewer than 250,000 clones, with more than 55% appearing a single time and roughly 0.71% taken by the ten largest. Specified treatment: oral pan-JAK inhibitor, 5-10 mg twice daily. Study results and caveats: In lesional scalp, particularly from alopecia totalis/universalis, clonality was higher than in normal scalp.

Between the trimmed V and J ends, which lost 0 bases and 4 bases, there was a span of 15 bases. Germline CDR1 reads GTSNPN; CDR2 reads SVGIG (reference sequence). The CDR3 is 15 amino acids. Regarding this clone: Its antigen is not identified.

Sequencing used CD4+ T cells sorted from blood, obtained at week 4, from a patient treated with tofacitinib. The chain couples TRBV30 to TRBJ1-1, with a tentative D call TRBD1 (5 bases). The source of this sequence is a human donor with alopecia areata. CDR3 nucleotide sequence: TGTGCCTGGAGTGTACTGGGGGATTTGACCACTGAAGCTTTCTTT. Its protein product is CAWSVLGDLTTEAFF.